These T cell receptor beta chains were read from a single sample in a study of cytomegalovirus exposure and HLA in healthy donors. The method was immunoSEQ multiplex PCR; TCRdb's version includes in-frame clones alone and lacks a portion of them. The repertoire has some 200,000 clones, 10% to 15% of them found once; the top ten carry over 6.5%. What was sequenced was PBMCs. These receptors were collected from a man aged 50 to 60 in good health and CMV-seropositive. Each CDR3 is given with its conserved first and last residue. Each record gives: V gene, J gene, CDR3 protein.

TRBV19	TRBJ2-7	CASSTPTDRANEQYF
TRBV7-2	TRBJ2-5	CASSLEVIRQGETQYF
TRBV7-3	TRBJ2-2	CASSLGHGELFF
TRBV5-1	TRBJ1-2	CASSSRDWQKNYGYTF
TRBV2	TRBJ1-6	CASRDTRTNSPLHF
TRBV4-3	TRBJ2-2	CASSHNRETGGPGELFF
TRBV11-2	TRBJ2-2	CASGPGLPTGELFF
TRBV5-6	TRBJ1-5	CASSLASDTDPSNQPQHF
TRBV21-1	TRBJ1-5	CASSKAGGTAGNQPQHF
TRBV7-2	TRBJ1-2	CASSPRQGRRDGYTF
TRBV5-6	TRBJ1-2	CASSLEGVFNYGYTF
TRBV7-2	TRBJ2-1	CASSQRAGRNEQFF
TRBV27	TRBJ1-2	CASSADRSSLANYGYTF
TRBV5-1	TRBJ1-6	CASSGGTGKGSPLHF
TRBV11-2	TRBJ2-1	CASSRDRVDNEQFF
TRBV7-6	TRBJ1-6	CASSLLPTDNSPLHF
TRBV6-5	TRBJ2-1	CASSSVSDEQFF
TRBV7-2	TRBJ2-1	CASSPPSGHNEQFF
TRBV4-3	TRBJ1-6	CASSQVGGLGSPLHF
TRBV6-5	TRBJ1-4	CASSYSGTGVNEKLFF
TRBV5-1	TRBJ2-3	CASSKVPGTIPADTQYF
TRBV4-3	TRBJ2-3	CASSQDEAPSTDTQYF
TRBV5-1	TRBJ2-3	CASSLAGTGGSDTQYF
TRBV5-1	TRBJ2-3	CASSVSGLSTDTQYF
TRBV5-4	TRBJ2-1	CASSSGLPGFNEQFF
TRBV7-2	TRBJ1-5	CASSLSGVRNQPQHF
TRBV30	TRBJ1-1	CAGTQGLLGTEAFF
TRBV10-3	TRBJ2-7	CAISLGLAGTYEQYF
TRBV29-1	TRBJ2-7	CSASPGQNYEQYF
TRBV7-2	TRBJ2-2	CASRERGDTGELFF
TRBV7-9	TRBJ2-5	CASSPSGRASRETQYF
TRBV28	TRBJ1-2	CASRLTGDYGYTF
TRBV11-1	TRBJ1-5	CASSLYSGANQPQHF
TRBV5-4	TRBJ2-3	CASSLQATTDTQYF
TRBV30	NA	CAWTSGSYEQYF
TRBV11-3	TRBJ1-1	CASSLTGNTEAFF
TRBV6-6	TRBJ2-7	CASSYTGQVYEQYF
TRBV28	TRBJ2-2	CASSPFTRGRTGELFF
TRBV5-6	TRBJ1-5	CASSLGVGGNQPQHF
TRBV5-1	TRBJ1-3	CASSPAGTDGNTIYF
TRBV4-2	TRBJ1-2	CASSQRQGYGYTF
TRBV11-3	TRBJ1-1	CASSLDGGSGTEAFF
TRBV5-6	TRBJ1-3	CASSYRDSPGNTIYF
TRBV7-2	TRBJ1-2	CASSSPPSVANYGYTF
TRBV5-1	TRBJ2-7	CASSSRTGGGEQYF
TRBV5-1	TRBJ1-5	CASSLDINQPQHF
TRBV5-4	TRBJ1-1	CASSRGTADTEAFF
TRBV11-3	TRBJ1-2	CASSLQGVGYGYTF
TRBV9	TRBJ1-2	CASSVGTASNRYTF
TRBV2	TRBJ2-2	CASRTGTGVGELFF
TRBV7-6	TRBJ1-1	CASSSQGAEAFF
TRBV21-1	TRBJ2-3	CASSGLLPDTDTQYF
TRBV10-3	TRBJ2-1	CAISPNPGLAGANEQFF
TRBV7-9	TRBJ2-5	CASSPTEYQETQYF